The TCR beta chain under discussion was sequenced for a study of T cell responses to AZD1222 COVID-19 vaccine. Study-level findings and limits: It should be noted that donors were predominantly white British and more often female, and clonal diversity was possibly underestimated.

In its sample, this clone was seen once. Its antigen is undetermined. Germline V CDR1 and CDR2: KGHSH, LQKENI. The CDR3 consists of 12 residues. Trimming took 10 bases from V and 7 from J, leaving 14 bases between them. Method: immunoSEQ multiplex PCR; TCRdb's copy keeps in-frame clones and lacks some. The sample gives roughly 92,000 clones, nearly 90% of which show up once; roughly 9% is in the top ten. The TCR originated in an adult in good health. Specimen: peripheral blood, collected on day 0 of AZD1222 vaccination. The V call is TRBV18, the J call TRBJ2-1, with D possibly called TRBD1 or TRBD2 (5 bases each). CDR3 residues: CATQGGGNEQFF. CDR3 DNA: TGTGCCACGCAGGGTGGGGGAAATGAGCAGTTCTTC.